This T cell receptor beta chain emerged from a study of blood T cell repertoires in COVID-19 (dated by TCRdb to the early 2020s). Regarding the research as a whole: The collaborator samples originated in the United States, Italy and Spain and spanned the acute and convalescent phases of COVID-19. Where available, HLA class I and class II types were taken from metadata supplied by the sample provider and were not determined by assay-based typing. The sample metadata nearly always contained a de-identified subject ID, COVID-19 status, age in years and sex. The samples were drawn from two sources: the first 160 participants of the ongoing ImmuneRACE study, and 1,200 or so subjects contributed by 6 global collaborators. The material from the prospective study consisted of cDNA or gDNA derived from T cells, B-cell-depleted T cells, or PBMCs. Deeply sampled blood TCRbeta repertoires from subjects exposed to, actively infected with, or recovered from COVID-19 were included in the dataset. A freely available public database, intended as a resource for researchers studying the immune response to SARS-CoV-2, is where the repertoires were released.

TCRbeta CDR3 regions were amplified from genomic DNA by means of the immunoSEQ Assay, a bias-controlled multiplex PCR. The authors' pipeline ran thus. Within the assay, amplification of reference gene primers was used to estimate how many nucleated cells each sample contained. To quantify the absolute abundance of each unique TCRbeta CDR3 rearrangement, sequence reads were collapsed and filtered. For each sample, productive Simpson clonality was calculated by taking the square root of Simpson's diversity index across productive rearrangements. TCRdb retrieved this table from immuneACCESS and kept in-frame rearrangements only. Not all clones are present; in checked studies, unresolved V genes account for under half, and no reason is known for the remainder. V, J and clone size are those of that table, while D and trimming were read from the DNA. For this sample the table gives about 140,000 clones, of which 80% to 90% were detected only once. The top ten clonotypes cover 8.5% to 9.5% of the sample.

Whole blood was collected in K2EDTA tubes by collaborating institutions according to the institutions' own protocols. Collaborator samples were shipped for TCRbeta analysis as frozen whole blood, isolated PBMCs, or DNA extracted from either sample type. Details on this clone: The antigen it recognizes is unknown. No quality values exist for individual bases; no much larger clone is one base distant.

Study-wide conclusions, independent of this receptor: The quantity of clinical and demographic metadata differed by source and by participant and was supplied without curation.

The material sequenced was peripheral blood. This TCR came from a woman in her forties or fifties with active or convalescent COVID-19.

The nucleotide sequence reads TGTGCCAGCAGCCATTCAATTCCGGGACAGGGAAGAACTGAAGCTTTCTTT. Its protein reads: CASSHSIPGQGRTEAFF. Here the chain combines TRBV4-2 and TRBJ1-1; a stretch of 9 junction bases matches TRBD1. Trimming removed 3 bases from V and 5 bases from J; the gene matches leave 13 bases unexplained. Its CDR3 holds 17 amino acids, cysteine through phenylalanine. The CDR3 DNA has 51 bases and is translated from base 1. The CDR1 and CDR2 encoded by the germline V gene are LGHNA and YNFKEQ.